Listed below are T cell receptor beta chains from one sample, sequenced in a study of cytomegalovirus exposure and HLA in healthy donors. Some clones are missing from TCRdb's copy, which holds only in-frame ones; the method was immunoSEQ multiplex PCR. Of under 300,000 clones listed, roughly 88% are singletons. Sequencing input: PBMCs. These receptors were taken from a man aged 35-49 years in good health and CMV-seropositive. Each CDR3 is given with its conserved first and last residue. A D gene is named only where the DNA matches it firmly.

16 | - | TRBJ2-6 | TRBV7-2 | CASSLEQGIGANVLTF
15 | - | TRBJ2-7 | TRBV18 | CASSPLPGSSYEQYF
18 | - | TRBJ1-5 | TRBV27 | CASRSESIRGGRDQPQHF
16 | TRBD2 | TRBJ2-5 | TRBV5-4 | CASSIGTSGSGETQYF
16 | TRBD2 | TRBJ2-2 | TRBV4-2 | CASSQETGGLTGELFF
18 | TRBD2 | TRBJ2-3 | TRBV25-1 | CASSESLLAGGGTDTQYF
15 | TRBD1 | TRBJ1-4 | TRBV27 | CASSPPRQGDEKLFF
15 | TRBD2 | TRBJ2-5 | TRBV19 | CATQGLAGEDETQYF
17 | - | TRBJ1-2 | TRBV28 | CASSRTSGATPNYGYTF
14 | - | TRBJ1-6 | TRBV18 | CASSPREVNSPLHF
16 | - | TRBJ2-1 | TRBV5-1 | CASSFQALRSYNEQFF
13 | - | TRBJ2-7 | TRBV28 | CASRRGGSYEQYF
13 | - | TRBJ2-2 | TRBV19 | CASSIERAGELFF
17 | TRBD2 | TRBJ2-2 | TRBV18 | CASSPPGGRVVPGELFF
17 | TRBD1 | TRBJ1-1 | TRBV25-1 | CASSGGTGEGGGTEAFF
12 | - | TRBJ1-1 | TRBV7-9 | CASSSGGGEAFF
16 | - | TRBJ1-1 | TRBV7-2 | CASSQNSVLLNTEAFF
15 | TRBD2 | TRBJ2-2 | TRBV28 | CASRSSGGNTGELFF
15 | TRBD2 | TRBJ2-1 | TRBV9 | CASSPEGSGRNEQFF
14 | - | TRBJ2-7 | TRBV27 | CASSLTITSYEQYF
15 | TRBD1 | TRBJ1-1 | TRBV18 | CASSPTGILNTEAFF
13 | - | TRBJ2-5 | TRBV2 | CASSEQGWETQYF
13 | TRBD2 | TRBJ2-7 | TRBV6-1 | CASSATSGYEQYF
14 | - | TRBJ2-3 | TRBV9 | CASSVVGGTDTQYF
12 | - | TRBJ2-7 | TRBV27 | CASSSLSGEQYF
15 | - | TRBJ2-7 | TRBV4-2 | CASSQDAGAGYEQYF
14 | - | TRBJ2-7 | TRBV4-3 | CASSRRTGAYEQYF
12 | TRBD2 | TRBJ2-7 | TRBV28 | CASSSRGDEQYF
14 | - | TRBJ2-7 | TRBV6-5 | CASSYLTRGYEQYF
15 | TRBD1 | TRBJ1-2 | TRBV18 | CASSPGQGPNYGYTF
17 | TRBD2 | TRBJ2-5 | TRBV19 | CASSIELAGAVQETQYF
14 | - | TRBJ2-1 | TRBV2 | CASSESGTTFEQFF
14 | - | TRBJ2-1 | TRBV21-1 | CASATSGRANEQFF
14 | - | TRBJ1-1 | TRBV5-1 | CASSFTATNTEAFF
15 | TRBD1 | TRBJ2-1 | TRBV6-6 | CASSATGTGFNEQFF
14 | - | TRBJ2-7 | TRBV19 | CASSIRGAAGEQYF
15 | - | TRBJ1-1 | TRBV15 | CATSSRGALNTEAFF
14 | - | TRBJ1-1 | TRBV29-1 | CSVYPRRADTEAFF
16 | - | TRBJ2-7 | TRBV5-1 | CASSWTVAEGSYEQYF
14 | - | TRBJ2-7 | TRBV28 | CASNRTPDTYEQYF
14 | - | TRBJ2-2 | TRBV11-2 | CASSLGQLTGELFF
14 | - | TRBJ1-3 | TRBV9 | CASSGSSSGNTIYF
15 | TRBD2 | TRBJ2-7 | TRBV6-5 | CASSYRTSGGYEQYF
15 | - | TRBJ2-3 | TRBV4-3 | CASSQEAENTDTQYF
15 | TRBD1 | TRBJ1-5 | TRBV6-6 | CASSYSTGAGQPQHF
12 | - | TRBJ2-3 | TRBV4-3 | CASSHRGDTQYF
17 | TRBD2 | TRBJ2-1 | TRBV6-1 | CASSEARKAGVYNEQFF
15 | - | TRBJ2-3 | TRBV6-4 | CASSVGGLWQDTQYF